This is a list of T cell receptor beta chains from one sample in a study of tumor-infiltrating lymphocytes in oesophageal squamous cell carcinoma. Each CDR3 protein gets one entry after TCRdb re-called the PCR reads with MiXCR. The sample holds roughly 19,000 distinct CDR3 sequences; over 40% are singletons and the top ten take 25% to 30%. Material: esophageal tumor tissue. These receptors originate from a male donor with esophageal squamous cell carcinoma. Each CDR3 is given with its conserved first and last residue. D genes are given only for firm matches. Clone size is shown for a subset of rows, as once, few, many or a class of expanded clone.

D gene | J gene | V gene | clone size | CDR3 protein | CDR3 DNA
- | TRBJ2-3 | TRBV7-3 | medium-sized | CASSSFQGDTQYF | TGTGCCAGCAGCTCCTTCCAGGGCGATACGCAGTATTTT
- | TRBJ2-1 | TRBV7-6 | - | CASSPRQATSNSEQFF | TGTGCCAGCAGCCCACGACAGGCCACCAGTAATAGTGAGCAGTTCTTC
TRBD2 | TRBJ2-5 | TRBV7-2 | medium-sized | CASSLGGGGAGETQYF | TGTGCCAGCAGCTTAGGTGGCGGGGGGGCGGGGGAGACCCAGTACTTC
- | TRBJ2-1 | TRBV5-1 | many | CASSLDVGVSYNEQFF | TGCGCCAGCAGCTTGGATGTAGGGGTCTCCTACAATGAGCAGTTCTTC
- | TRBJ1-4 | TRBV7-2 | - | CASSRGANEKLFF | TGTGCCAGCAGTCGCGGGGCTAATGAAAAACTGTTTTTT
- | TRBJ2-7 | TRBV29-1 | few | CSVEGDTRKSYNEQYF | TGCAGCGTTGAAGGGGACACCCGAAAATCCTACAATGAGCAGTACTTC
TRBD1 | TRBJ2-2 | TRBV5-6 | - | CASSLGWQGAQAGELFF | TGTGCCAGCAGTCTGGGGTGGCAGGGGGCGCAGGCCGGGGAGCTGTTTTTT
- | TRBJ2-3 | TRBV5-1 | many | CASSLGTNTDTQYF | TGCGCCAGCAGCTTGGGTACAAACACAGATACGCAGTATTTT
- | TRBJ2-1 | TRBV6-1 | - | CASSDRIIGEQFF | TGTGCCAGCAGTGATAGGATTATCGGTGAGCAGTTCTTC
- | TRBJ2-1 | TRBV12-3/TRBV12-4 | many | CASTRTRNNSPLHF | TGTGCCAGCACCAGGACGAGAAATAATTCACCCCTCCACTTC
- | TRBJ2-5 | TRBV12-3/TRBV12-4 | - | CASSSQETQYF | TGTGCCAGCAGTTCCCAAGAGACCCAGTACTTC
- | TRBJ2-7 | TRBV10-2 | many | CASSLGVAYEQYF | TGCGCCAGCAGTCTAGGTGTAGCCTACGAGCAGTACTTC
TRBD2 | TRBJ2-7 | TRBV7-3 | - | CASSLTSSGGGRQYF | TGTGCCAGCAGCTTAACTTCTAGCGGGGGGGGTAGACAGTACTTC
TRBD1 | TRBJ1-1 | TRBV6-1 | medium-sized | CASSRQGHAEAFF | TGTGCCAGCAGTAGACAGGGTCACGCTGAAGCTTTCTTT
- | TRBJ1-1 | TRBV28 | - | CASSGRSEAFF | TGTGCCAGCAGTGGACGGTCTGAAGCTTTCTTT
- | TRBJ2-7 | TRBV11-2 | - | CASSQRGSSYNEQYF | TGTGCCAGCAGCCAGCGAGGGAGCTCCTACAATGAGCAGTACTTC
- | TRBJ2-7 | TRBV6-1 | many | CASSNSYEQYF | TGTGCCAGCAGCAACTCGTACGAGCAGTACTTC
- | TRBJ1-5 | TRBV6-9 | - | CASSYPPGVRNQPQHF | TGTGCCAGCAGTTATCCGCCAGGGGTTCGTAATCAGCCCCAGCATTTT
- | TRBJ2-6 | TRBV7-6 | few | CASSLEYKAGANVLTF | TGTGCCAGCAGCTTAGAGTACAAGGCTGGGGCCAACGTCCTGACTTTC
- | TRBJ2-7 | TRBV7-6 | - | CASSLVVGVNEQYF | TGTGCCAGCAGCTTAGTAGTGGGGGTAAATGAACAGTACTTC
TRBD1 | TRBJ2-6 | TRBV20-1 | many | CSASPQGATGANVLTF | TGCAGTGCTAGTCCTCAGGGGGCTACTGGGGCCAACGTCCTGACTTTC
TRBD1 | TRBJ2-6 | TRBV12-3/TRBV12-4 | - | CASSLGGGPRSGANVLTF | TGTGCCAGCAGTTTAGGAGGGGGCCCTAGGTCTGGGGCCAACGTCCTGACTTTC
- | TRBJ2-3 | TRBV19 | - | CASSMLTDTQYF | TGTGCCAGTAGTATGCTAACAGATACGCAGTATTTT
- | TRBJ2-2 | TRBV24-1 | many | CATSLLGDAGELFF | TGTGCCACCAGTCTCTTGGGAGACGCCGGGGAGCTGTTTTTT
TRBD1 | TRBJ2-7 | TRBV11-2 | - | CASSYGQDEQYF | TGTGCCAGCAGCTATGGACAGGATGAGCAGTACTTC
TRBD1 | TRBJ1-2 | TRBV7-9 | few | CASSPTGGVYGYTF | TGTGCCAGCAGCCCTACAGGGGGCGTCTATGGCTACACCTTC
- | TRBJ1-4 | TRBV18 | - | CASSPRTATREKLFF | TGTGCCAGCTCACCTCGGACAGCCACTCGCGAAAAACTGTTTTTT
- | TRBJ2-7 | TRBV10-1 | many | CASSEAGALHEQYF | TGCGCCAGCAGTGAGGCAGGGGCCCTTCATGAGCAGTACTTC
TRBD2 | TRBJ2-7 | TRBV6-2/TRBV6-3 | many | CASRLLGPGTRGTNEQYF | TGTGCCAGCAGATTACTGGGGCCCGGGACTAGAGGTACCAATGAGCAGTACTTC
- | TRBJ2-7 | TRBV7-2 | few | CASSLSLDYEQYF | TGTGCCAGCAGCTTATCCCTAGACTACGAGCAGTACTTC
TRBD1 | TRBJ2-7 | TRBV24-1 | once | CATSDPRQGRRQYF | TGTGCCACCAGTGATCCTCGACAGGGAAGGAGGCAGTACTTC
- | TRBJ2-1 | TRBV7-6 | - | CASSLGVGREQFF | TGTGCCAGCAGCTTAGGGGTAGGACGGGAGCAGTTCTTC
- | TRBJ1-1 | TRBV6-1 | medium-sized | CASKDKQFTEAFF | TGTGCCAGCAAGGATAAACAGTTCACTGAAGCTTTCTTT
TRBD2 | TRBJ2-1 | TRBV7-8 | few | CASSLRLAGGDYNEQFF | TGTGCCAGCAGCTTAAGGCTAGCGGGAGGTGATTACAATGAGCAGTTCTTC
- | TRBJ1-1 | TRBV7-2 | - | CASSLVLRGEAFF | TGTGCCAGCAGCTTAGTTTTGAGGGGGGAAGCTTTCTTT
- | TRBJ2-2 | TRBV7-3 | few | CASSLGTGRTGELFF | TGTGCCAGCAGCTTAGGTACAGGGAGAACCGGGGAGCTGTTTTTT
- | TRBJ2-1 | TRBV7-6 | - | CASRRTATLPEQFF | TGTGCCAGCAGGCGGACAGCAACTCTGCCTGAGCAGTTCTTC
- | TRBJ2-1 | TRBV7-9 | few | CASSLAIGTTNEQFF | TGTGCCAGCAGCTTAGCCATCGGGACGACGAATGAGCAGTTCTTC